The clone carrying this TCR beta chain was detected many times. V dropped 6 bases and J dropped 1; count of bases not matched to a gene: 5. The germline CDR1 and CDR2 sequences are DFQATT and SNEGSKA (reference sequence). The CDR3 length is 13 residues. These data come from a study of neurological immune-mediated disorders. As for the cDNA, it was generated by 5'RACE with 10-nucleotide random UMIs. MiXCR, applied by TCRdb to the 5' RACE reads, yields one record per CDR3 protein. Of approximately 58,000 distinct CDR3 sequences listed, around 10% are singletons. The study drew its healthy controls from blood bank volunteers in Maryland, USA.

Specimen: PBMCs. This chain connects TRBV20-1 to TRBJ1-1; 7 positions match TRBD1. This receptor was identified in a man between 60 and 70 years old in good health. The CDR3: CSAWDSTNTEAFF. CDR3 DNA sequence: TGCAGTGCCTGGGACAGCACGAACACTGAAGCTTTCTTT.